Following are 3 T cell receptor beta chains from one sample sequenced in a study of T cell responses to AZD1222 COVID-19 vaccine. Repertoires were generated with immunoSEQ multiplex PCR, while TCRdb's copy carries only in-frame clones and drops some. Of some 130,000 clones listed, about 92% are singletons. The material sequenced was peripheral blood, taken 28 days after the second AZD1222 dose. Receptors originate from an adult who received the AZD1222 COVID-19 vaccine.

The rearrangement links TRBV9 to TRBJ1-2, with 7 bases lining up with TRBD1. This CDR3 contains 14 residues. CDR1 and CDR2 (germline): SGDLS, YYNGEE. The J segment lost 3 bases and the V segment lost 4 bases, leaving 6 bases of the junction unmatched. This chain's CDR3 is CASSKTGEDYGYTF. The CDR3 nucleotides are TGTGCCAGCAGCAAAACAGGGGAGGACTATGGCTACACCTTC.

The gene calls are TRBV6-5 and TRBJ2-3; D is unclear. With 2 bases removed from V and 3 bases from J, the gap between germline ends came to 9 bases. CDR3 length: 14 amino acids. CDR1 and CDR2 (germline): MNHEY, SVGAGI. Here the CDR3 reads CASSYELSTDTQYF. The CDR3 nucleotides are TGTGCCAGCAGTTACGAACTCTCAACAGATACGCAGTATTTT.

This clone occurred once. The J gene is TRBJ1-5, the V gene TRBV7-9; no firm D call. The CDR3 runs 13 residues. Germline values: CDR1 SEHNR, CDR2 FQNEAQ (reference sequence). The ends were cut back, 1 base at V and 3 bases at J, with 4 bases in the middle. CDR3 protein: CASSLEDNQPQHF. The CDR3 bases are TGTGCCAGCAGCTTAGAGGACAATCAGCCCCAGCATTTT.